This TCR beta chain was identified in a study of blood T cell repertoires in COVID-19 (dated by TCRdb to 2020 to 2021). About the investigation overall: Collaborator samples came from the United States, Italy and Spain and covered acute and convalescent phases of COVID-19. The prospective study material was composed of cDNA or gDNA derived from T cells, B-cell-depleted T cells, or PBMCs. Deeply sampled blood TCRbeta repertoires from subjects exposed to, actively infected with, or recovered from COVID-19 were included in the dataset. The repertoires were made available in a free public database intended to serve as a resource for research on the immune response to SARS-CoV-2. Samples were obtained from the ongoing ImmuneRACE study (first 160 participants) and from 1,200 or so subjects provided by 6 global collaborators. Sample metadata almost always included a de-identified subject ID, COVID-19 status, age in years and sex. Where HLA class I and class II types were available, the types were taken from metadata supplied by the sample provider, not from assay-based typing. Findings and caveats that apply to the study as a whole: The amount of clinical and demographic metadata varied by source and participant and was provided uncurated.

TCRbeta CDR3 regions were amplified from genomic DNA using the immunoSEQ Assay, a bias-controlled multiplex PCR. The published analysis was carried out like this. The number of nucleated cells in each sample was estimated by amplification of reference gene primers within the assay. To quantify the absolute abundance of each unique TCRbeta CDR3 rearrangement, sequence reads were collapsed and filtered. For each sample, productive Simpson clonality was calculated by taking the square root of Simpson's diversity index across productive rearrangements. As stored in TCRdb, this immuneACCESS dataset retains in-frame rearrangements with V and J assigned. A fraction of the clones does not appear; measured against another copy, unresolved V genes explain less than half of the discrepancy, and the remainder lacks a known reason. For V, J and clone size, that table is used; D and trimming come from the DNA. For this sample there are 250,000 to 350,000 clones; roughly nine tenths appear just once. The ten largest clones take up less than 3% of the sample.

V loses 5 bases at its end and J loses 2 bases; junction bases beyond the gene matches: 6. From the cysteine through the phenylalanine, the CDR3 covers 16 amino acids. Solely the CDR3 DNA is kept, with 48 bases framed from the first base. For CDR1 and CDR2, the germline V gene lists MDHEN and SYDVKM. At one collaborating source in Seattle, patients were enrolled during active infection and were followed longitudinally through the course of disease. Each collaborating institution followed its own protocols to collect whole blood in K2EDTA tubes. For TCRbeta analysis, collaborators shipped samples in one of three forms: frozen whole blood, isolated PBMCs, or DNA extracted from either of those sample types. To note about this clone: Its antigen is not yet known. Base qualities are missing; no much larger clone stands one base away.

The chain joins TRBV28 to TRBJ1-6, and 7 bases in between align with TRBD1. Sequencing used peripheral blood. The receptor comes from a woman aged 30 to 39 with COVID-19, enrolled during active disease. The CDR3 region has the sequence CASSQTGKAYNSPLHF. The DNA sequence is as follows: TGTGCCAGCAGTCAGACAGGGAAGGCCTATAATTCACCCCTCCACTTT.